These 5 T cell receptor beta chains originate from one sample sequenced in a study of blood T cell repertoires in COVID-19. Libraries were prepared by immunoSEQ multiplex PCR; TCRdb keeps only in-frame clonotypes and omits some of them. The top ten clones hold about 28% of a sample with 50,000 or so clones, about 89% of them seen once. Sequencing used peripheral blood. Every receptor here comes from a human donor in a cohort sampled during active COVID-19.

The chain uses TRBV28 and TRBJ1-3; the D is unclear. This CDR3 has 15 residues. The germline V gene encodes CDR1 MDHEN and CDR2 SYDVKM. The V end lost 2 bases, the J end lost 0 bases, and 8 bases lay between the germline ends. The CDR3 bases are TGTGCCAGCAGTTTAATCCTGAGCTCTGGAAACACCATATATTTT. It is translated as CASSLILSSGNTIYF.

The chain combines TRBV5-1 with TRBJ2-1; D may be TRBD2 (6 bases). Germline assignment: CDR1 SGHRS and CDR2 YFSETQ. With 2 bases removed from V and 9 bases from J, the gap between germline ends came to 18 bases. CDR3 length: 15 residues. CDR3 amino acids: CASSLSGTPGGEQFF. DNA of the CDR3: TGCGCCAGCAGCTTATCCGGGACCCCCGGGGGTGAGCAGTTCTTC.

The CDR3 bases are TGTGCCAGCAGTTACGGGCGCGGGGGCACAGATACGCAGTATTTT. Translated: CASSYGRGGTDTQYF. This chain uses TRBV6-6 with TRBJ2-3, with TRBD2 as a possible D gene (6 bases). CDR1 MNHNY and CDR2 SVGAGI come from the germline V gene (reference sequence). With 2 bases removed from V and 1 base from J, the gap between germline ends came to 10 bases. This CDR3 has 15 residues.

The rearrangement links TRBV5-1 to TRBJ2-5; no clear D gene. The CDR3 has 12 residues. V lost 2 bases to trimming and J lost 5 bases, with 7 bases between them. From germline, CDR1 is SGHRS and CDR2 YFSETQ. The CDR3 loop is CASSLTRETQYF. The CDR3, as DNA: TGCGCCAGCAGCTTAACGAGGGAGACCCAGTACTTC.

The gene calls are TRBV5-4 and TRBJ2-3; D is possibly TRBD1 (5 bases). CDR1 and CDR2 from the germline V gene are SGHNT and YYREEE (reference sequence). This CDR3 is 15 amino acids long. With 5 bases removed from V and 5 bases from J, the gap between germline ends came to 18 bases. The CDR3, as DNA: TGTGCCAGCAGTCCACGGACACTCTCGGGAGATACGCAGTATTTT. Translation gives CASSPRTLSGDTQYF.